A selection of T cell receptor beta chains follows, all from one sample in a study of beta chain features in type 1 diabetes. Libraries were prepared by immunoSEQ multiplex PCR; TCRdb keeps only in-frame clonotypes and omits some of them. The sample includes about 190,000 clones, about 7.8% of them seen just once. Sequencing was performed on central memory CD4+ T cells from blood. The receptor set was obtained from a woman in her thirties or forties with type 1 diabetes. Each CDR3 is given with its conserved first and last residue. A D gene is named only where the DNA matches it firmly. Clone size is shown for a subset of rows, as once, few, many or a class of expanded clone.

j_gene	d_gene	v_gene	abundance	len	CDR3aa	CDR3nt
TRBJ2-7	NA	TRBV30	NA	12	CAWSTTAYEQYF	TGTGCCTGGAGTACAACAGCCTACGAGCAGTACTTC
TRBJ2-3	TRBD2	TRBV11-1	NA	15	CASSPSGAFTDTQYF	TGTGCCAGCAGCCCCAGCGGGGCCTTCACAGATACGCAGTATTTT
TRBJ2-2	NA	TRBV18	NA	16	CASSPRLGANTGELFF	TGTGCCAGCTCACCACGGTTGGGGGCTAACACCGGGGAGCTGTTTTTT
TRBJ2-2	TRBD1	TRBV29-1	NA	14	CSGRTGGATGELFF	TGCAGCGGCAGGACAGGGGGCGCAACCGGGGAGCTGTTTTTT
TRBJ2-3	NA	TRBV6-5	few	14	CASSYSMGRSTQYF	TGTGCCAGCAGTTACTCGATGGGGAGATCAACGCAGTATTTT
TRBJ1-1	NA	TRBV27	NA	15	CASSFSDRPNTEAFF	TGTGCCAGCAGTTTCTCAGACAGGCCTAACACTGAAGCTTTCTTT
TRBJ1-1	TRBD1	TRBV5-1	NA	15	CASSPPGTGGTEAFF	TGCGCCAGCAGCCCTCCCGGGACAGGGGGGACTGAAGCTTTCTTT
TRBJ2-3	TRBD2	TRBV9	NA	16	CASSEGTSGGLDTQYF	TGTGCCAGCAGCGAGGGGACTAGCGGGGGTTTGGATACGCAGTATTTT
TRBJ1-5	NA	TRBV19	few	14	CASSRGKGNQPQHF	TGTGCCAGTTCACGGGGGAAGGGCAATCAGCCCCAGCATTTT
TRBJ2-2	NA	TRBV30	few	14	CARRTGVNTGELFF	TGTGCCCGACGGACGGGGGTGAACACCGGGGAGCTGTTTTTT
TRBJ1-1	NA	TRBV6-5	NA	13	CASSRKLNTEAFF	TGTGCCAGCAGCCGTAAACTTAACACTGAAGCTTTCTTT
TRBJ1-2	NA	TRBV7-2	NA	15	CASSLGPGLNYGYTF	TGTGCCAGCAGCTTAGGACCAGGGCTTAACTATGGCTACACCTTC
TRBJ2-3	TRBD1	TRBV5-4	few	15	CASSPPGQGADTQYF	TGTGCCAGCAGCCCGCCGGGACAGGGGGCTGATACGCAGTATTTT
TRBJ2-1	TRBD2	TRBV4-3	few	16	CASSQDASGGSYEQFF	TGCGCCAGCAGCCAAGACGCTAGCGGGGGAAGCTATGAGCAGTTCTTC
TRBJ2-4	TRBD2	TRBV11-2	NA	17	CASRGLAGRAAKNIQYF	TGTGCCAGCAGAGGACTAGCGGGACGGGCGGCCAAAAACATTCAGTACTTC
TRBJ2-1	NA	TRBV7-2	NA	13	CASSTRQVNEQFF	TGTGCCAGCAGCACTCGACAGGTGAATGAGCAGTTCTTC
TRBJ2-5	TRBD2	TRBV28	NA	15	CASSSSGRARETQYF	TGTGCCAGCAGTTCTAGCGGGAGGGCCCGAGAGACCCAGTACTTC
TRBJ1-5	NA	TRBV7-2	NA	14	CASTPEPRGQPQHF	TGTGCCAGCACCCCGGAGCCCCGGGGTCAGCCCCAGCATTTT
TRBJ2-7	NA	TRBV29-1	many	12	CSVEASGVEQYF	TGCAGCGTTGAAGCATCCGGGGTCGAGCAGTACTTC
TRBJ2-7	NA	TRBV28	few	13	CASSSPLTYEQYF	TGTGCCAGCAGTTCTCCCTTGACTTACGAGCAGTACTTC
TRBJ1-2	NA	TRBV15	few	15	CATSARIGDFYGYTF	TGTGCCACCAGCGCCCGCATTGGAGATTTCTATGGCTACACCTTC
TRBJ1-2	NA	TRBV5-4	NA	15	CASSLGLLGNYGYTF	TGTGCCAGCAGCTTAGGACTGTTGGGGAACTATGGCTACACCTTC
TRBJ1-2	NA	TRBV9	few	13	CASSVTAFYGYTF	TGTGCCAGCAGCGTCACAGCCTTCTATGGCTACACCTTC
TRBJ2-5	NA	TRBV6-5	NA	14	CASSGGTGQETQYF	TGTGCCAGCAGTGGGGGGACGGGTCAAGAGACCCAGTACTTC
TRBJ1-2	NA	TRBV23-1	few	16	CASSQDYGVGNYGYTF	TGCGCCAGCAGCCAAGATTACGGGGTTGGCAACTATGGCTACACCTTC
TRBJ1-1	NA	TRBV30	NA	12	CAWSEDSAEAFF	TGTGCCTGGAGTGAGGACTCGGCTGAAGCTTTCTTT
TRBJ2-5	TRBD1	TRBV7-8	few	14	CASSFDRASETQYF	TGTGCCAGCAGCTTTGACAGGGCTTCGGAGACCCAGTACTTC
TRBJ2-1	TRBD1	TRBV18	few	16	CASSPARGTGQNEQFF	TGTGCCAGCTCACCGGCAAGGGGGACAGGGCAGAATGAGCAGTTCTTC
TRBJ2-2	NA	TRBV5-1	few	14	CASSLKQGTGELFF	TGCGCCAGCAGCCTCAAACAGGGTACCGGGGAGCTGTTTTTT
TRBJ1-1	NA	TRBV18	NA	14	CASSSSGIGTEAFF	TGTGCCAGCTCGTCCTCAGGGATAGGCACTGAAGCTTTCTTT
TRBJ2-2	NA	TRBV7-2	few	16	CASSLIRVGTTGELFF	TGTGCCAGCAGCTTAATCAGGGTCGGAACCACCGGGGAGCTGTTTTTT
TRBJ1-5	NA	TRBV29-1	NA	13	CSVLGQGSQPQHF	TGCAGCGTTCTCGGGCAGGGATCGCAGCCCCAGCATTTT
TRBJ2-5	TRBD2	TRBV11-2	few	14	CASSYSGGQETQYF	TGTGCCAGCAGCTATAGCGGGGGGCAAGAGACCCAGTACTTC
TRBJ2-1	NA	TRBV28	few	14	CASSPTQTSTEQFF	TGTGCCAGCAGCCCTACTCAAACTAGCACTGAGCAGTTCTTC
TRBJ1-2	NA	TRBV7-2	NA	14	CASSRRQVEDGYTF	TGTGCCAGCAGTCGTCGACAGGTGGAGGATGGCTACACCTTC
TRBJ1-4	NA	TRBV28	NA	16	CASSSSLGTALGGLFF	TGTGCCAGCAGTTCTTCCCTGGGGACCGCGCTCGGGGGACTGTTTTTT
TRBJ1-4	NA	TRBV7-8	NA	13	CASSRGFGEKLFF	TGTGCCAGCAGCCGAGGGTTCGGGGAAAAACTGTTTTTT
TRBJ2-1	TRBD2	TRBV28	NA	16	CASSSPGLATYNEQFF	TGTGCCAGCAGTTCACCGGGACTAGCAACCTACAATGAGCAGTTCTTC
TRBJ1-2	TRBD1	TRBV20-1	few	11	CSGGQSYGYTF	TGCAGTGGGGGACAGTCCTATGGCTACACCTTC
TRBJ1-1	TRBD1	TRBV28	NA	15	CASSSGTGENTEAFF	TGTGCCAGCAGTTCTGGGACAGGGGAGAACACTGAAGCTTTCTTT
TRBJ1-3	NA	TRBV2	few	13	CASGSGSGNTIYF	TGTGCATCCGGTAGCGGGTCTGGAAACACCATATATTTT
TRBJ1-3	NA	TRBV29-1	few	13	CSGEGLSGNTIYF	TGCAGCGGGGAGGGGTTATCTGGAAACACCATATATTTT
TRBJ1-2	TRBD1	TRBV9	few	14	CASTGGAGGYGYTF	TGTGCCAGCACAGGGGGCGCGGGGGGGTATGGCTACACCTTC
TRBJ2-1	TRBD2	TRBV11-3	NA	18	CASSSRVSGRVKNNEQFF	TGTGCCAGCAGCTCCCGAGTTAGCGGGAGGGTAAAGAACAATGAGCAGTTCTTC
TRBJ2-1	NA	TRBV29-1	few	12	CSVEGVANEQFF	TGCAGCGTCGAGGGGGTGGCCAATGAGCAGTTCTTC
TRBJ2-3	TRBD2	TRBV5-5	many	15	CASSLPAGSTDTQYF	TGTGCCAGCAGCTTACCAGCGGGGAGCACAGATACGCAGTATTTT
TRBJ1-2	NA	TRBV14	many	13	CASSQQGLNGYTF	TGTGCCAGCAGCCAACAGGGGCTGAATGGCTACACCTTC
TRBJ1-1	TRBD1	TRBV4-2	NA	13	CASSQATGEYSFF	TGTGCCAGCAGCCAAGCGACAGGGGAATACTCTTTCTTT
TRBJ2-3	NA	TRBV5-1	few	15	CASSLEAGPTDTQYF	TGCGCCAGCAGCTTGGAAGCAGGGCCCACAGATACGCAGTATTTT
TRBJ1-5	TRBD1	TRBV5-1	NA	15	CASSSTGASNQPQHF	TGCGCCAGCAGCTCCACAGGGGCCAGCAATCAGCCCCAGCATTTT
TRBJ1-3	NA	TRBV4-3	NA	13	CASSQSSGNTIYF	TGCGCCAGCAGCCAATCGTCGGGAAACACCATATATTTT
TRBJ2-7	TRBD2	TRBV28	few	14	CASSLAGATYEQYF	TGTGCCAGCAGTTTAGCGGGAGCTACCTACGAGCAGTACTTC
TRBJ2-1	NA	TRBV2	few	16	CASRSIALVFDNEQFF	TGTGCCAGCAGATCGATTGCACTAGTATTCGACAATGAGCAGTTCTTC
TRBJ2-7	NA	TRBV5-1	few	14	CASKSGTLAYEQYF	TGCGCCAGCAAGTCCGGGACACTGGCCTACGAGCAGTACTTC
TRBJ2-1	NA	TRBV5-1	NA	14	CASGGTVTSNEQFF	TGCGCCAGCGGAGGGACAGTTACCTCCAATGAGCAGTTCTTC
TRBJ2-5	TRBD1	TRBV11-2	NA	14	CASSSGTVKETQYF	TGTGCCAGCAGCTCCGGGACAGTAAAGGAGACCCAGTACTTC
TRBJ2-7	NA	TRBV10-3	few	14	CAISESGASYEQYF	TGTGCCATCAGTGAATCGGGAGCAAGCTACGAGCAGTACTTC
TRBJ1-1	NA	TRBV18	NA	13	CASSQQPNTEAFF	TGTGCCAGCTCCCAACAGCCAAACACTGAAGCTTTCTTT
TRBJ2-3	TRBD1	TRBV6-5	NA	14	CASSPGQGTDTQYF	TGTGCCAGCAGTCCCGGACAGGGCACAGATACGCAGTATTTT